Shown below are 5 T cell receptor beta chains from a single sample sequenced in a study of blood T cells in healthy people across ages (dated by TCRdb to between 2014 and 2016). Libraries were prepared through 5' RACE. The sequencing machine was an Illumina HiSeq 2500. A second PCR of about 6 to 11 cycles was performed with a sample-barcoded 5' primer and a J-beta primer mix. TCRdb cleaned the public reads at Q25 with fastp, built clones with MiXCR and kept in-frame beta chains. Each CDR3 protein gets just one entry, which takes the most common genes and DNA from the rows behind it. This sample holds around 1,000,000 distinct CDR3 sequences; more than 30% were observed only once. Jointly, the top ten make up around 14% of the sample. The sequenced sample consisted of blood. These receptors all stem from a man in his late teens or twenties in good health.

The rearrangement joins TRBV12-3 or TRBV12-4 to TRBJ2-7, with 8 bases lining up with TRBD1. After removal of 6 bases from V and 3 bases from J, the junction contained 13 bases not matched to a gene. The CDR3 consists of 16 residues. CDR3 nucleotides: TGTGCCAGCAGCCCCGACAGGGGAACGATCGACTACGAGCAGTACTTC. This encodes CASSPDRGTIDYEQYF.

In its sample, this clonotype was seen many times. This chain links TRBV12-3 or TRBV12-4 with TRBJ2-7; D is tentatively TRBD1 or TRBD2 (5 bases each). Trimming removed 0 bases from V and 0 bases from J, with 9 bases in between. The CDR3 contains 15 residues. CDR3 DNA sequence: TGTGCCAGCAGTTTAGCGAGGGGAGTCTCCTACGAGCAGTACTTC. Translated: CASSLARGVSYEQYF.

As regards this clonotype: The junction differs from germline at one of its ends, possibly a read error. This chain connects TRBV6-6 to TRBJ2-1; 9 bases map to TRBD1. CDR1 is MNHNY and CDR2 is SVGAGI in the germline V gene (reference sequence). The CDR3 has 16 amino acids. The CDR3 nucleotides are TGTGCCAGCAGTCCTCGCGGACAGGGGCCTTACAATGGGCAGTTCTTC. This codes for CASSPRGQGPYNGQFF.

The chain couples TRBV11-1 to TRBJ1-1, with a weak D call TRBD1 (6 bases). Trimming removed 3 bases from V and 1 base from J, with 9 bases in between. The CDR3 has 14 residues. CDR1 SGHAT and CDR2 FQDESV come from the germline V gene (reference sequence). The CDR3 DNA reads TGTGCCAGCAGCTTTAACAGGGAGAACACTGAAGCTTTCTTT. This translates into CASSFNRENTEAFF.

The rearrangement uses TRBV2 and TRBJ2-3, with D possibly TRBD2 on 6 matching bases. Per the germline V gene, CDR1 is SNHLY and CDR2 is FYNNEI. The CDR3 extends over 13 amino acids. V was shortened by 6 bases and J by 4 bases, with 11 bases between the two germline ends. CDR3 nucleotide sequence: TGTGCCAGCAGGGAGACTAGTTCAGATACGCAGTATTTT. Translated, it gives CASRETSSDTQYF.